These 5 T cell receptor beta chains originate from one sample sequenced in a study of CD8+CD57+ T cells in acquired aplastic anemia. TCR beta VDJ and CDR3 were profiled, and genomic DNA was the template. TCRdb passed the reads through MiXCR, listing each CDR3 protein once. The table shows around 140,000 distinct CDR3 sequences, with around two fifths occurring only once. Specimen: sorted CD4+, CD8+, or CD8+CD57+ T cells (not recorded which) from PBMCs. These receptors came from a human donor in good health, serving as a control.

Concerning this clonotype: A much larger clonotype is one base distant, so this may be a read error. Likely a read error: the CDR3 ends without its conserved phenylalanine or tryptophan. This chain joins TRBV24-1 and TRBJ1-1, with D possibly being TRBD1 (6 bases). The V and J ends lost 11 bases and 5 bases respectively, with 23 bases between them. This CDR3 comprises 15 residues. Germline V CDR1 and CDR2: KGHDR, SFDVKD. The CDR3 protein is CASRNRDTLGTEAFL. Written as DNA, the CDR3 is TGTGCCAGCCGGAACCGGGACACTTTGGGGACTGAAGCTTTCCTT.

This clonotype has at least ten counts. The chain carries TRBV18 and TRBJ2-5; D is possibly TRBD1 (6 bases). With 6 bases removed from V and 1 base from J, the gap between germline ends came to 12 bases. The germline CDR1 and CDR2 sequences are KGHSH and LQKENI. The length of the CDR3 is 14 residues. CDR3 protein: CASSPDRSQETQYF. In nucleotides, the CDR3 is TGTGCCAGCTCGCCCGACAGGAGCCAAGAGACCCAGTACTTC.

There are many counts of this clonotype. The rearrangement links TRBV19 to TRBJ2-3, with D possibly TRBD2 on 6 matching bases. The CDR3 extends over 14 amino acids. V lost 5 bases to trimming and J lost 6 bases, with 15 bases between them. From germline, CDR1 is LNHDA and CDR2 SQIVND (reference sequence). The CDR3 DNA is TGTGCCAGTAGTGTAGCACTAGCTGTGGATACGCAGTATTTT. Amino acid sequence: CASSVALAVDTQYF.

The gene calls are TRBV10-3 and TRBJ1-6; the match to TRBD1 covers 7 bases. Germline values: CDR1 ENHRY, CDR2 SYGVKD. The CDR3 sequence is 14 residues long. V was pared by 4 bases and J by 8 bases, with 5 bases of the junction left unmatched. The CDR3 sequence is CAISGDSSHSPLHF. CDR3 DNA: TGTGCCATCAGTGGGGACAGTTCCCATTCACCCCTCCACTTT.

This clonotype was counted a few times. Here the CDR3 DNA reads TGTGCCATCAGTGAGTCGAGGGAAGACAGAAACTACGAGCAGTACTTC. This gives the protein CAISESREDRNYEQYF. The chain employs TRBV10-3 and TRBJ2-7, with D tentatively TRBD1 or TRBD2 (5 bases each). The V end lost 0 bases, the J end lost 3 bases, and 15 bases lay between the germline ends. Germline values: CDR1 ENHRY, CDR2 SYGVKD. The CDR3 runs 16 residues.